The T cell receptor (beta chain) under discussion was sequenced for a study of cytomegalovirus exposure and HLA in healthy donors. General study findings and limits: Within a later analysis, the majority of CMV-associated TCR beta chains appeared HLA-restricted. Roughly even sequencing depth across donors was the assumption behind the presence/absence analyses.

In germline, CDR1 is LNHDA, CDR2 SQIVND (reference sequence). Trimming removed 4 bases from V and 4 bases from J; junction bases left unmatched: 5. This CDR3 has 14 residues. Vbeta (60) and Jbeta (13) primers were used in the PCR. TCRdb's table, derived via immunoSEQ multiplex PCR, lists solely in-frame clones and lacks some. This table has approximately 170,000 clones, around 80% appearing once. With respect to this clone: Antigen: not known.

The sample comprised PBMCs. The gene calls are TRBV19 and TRBJ1-2; the match to TRBD1 covers 8 bases. This TCR came from a boy aged 2 to 10 in good health and CMV-seronegative. CDR3 sequence: CASSTGQGIYGYTF. In nucleotides, the CDR3 is TGTGCCAGTAGTACCGGACAGGGAATCTATGGCTACACCTTC.